Listed below are T cell receptor beta chains from one sample, sequenced in a study of early T cells in non-severe SARS-CoV-2 infection. Via MiXCR, TCRdb re-called the 5' RACE reads, giving one row per CDR3 protein. The sample includes about 67,000 distinct CDR3 sequences, 11% of them seen just once. Sample: whole blood. These receptors were obtained from an adult who was a healthcare worker with PCR-confirmed SARS-CoV-2 infection or an uninfected control (not recorded which). Each CDR3 is given with its conserved first and last residue. The D gene is left open where the match is weak. Expanded clones are given a class, and other clones once, few, many or no size at all.

j_gene,d_gene,v_gene,abundance,CDR3nt,CDR3aa
TRBJ2-3,NA,TRBV29-1,once,TGCAGCGTCGGGGGGCGGCCCTTCACAGATACGCAGTATTTT,CSVGGRPFTDTQYF
TRBJ2-7,NA,TRBV6-1,many,TGTGCCAGCAGTGAAGGGGCGCGAGCGAGGGGACCCTCCTACGAGCAGTACTTC,CASSEGARARGPSYEQYF
TRBJ2-5,NA,TRBV7-2,many,TGTGCCAGCAGCTTAAATCAGGCCCCTCAAGAGACCCAGTACTTC,CASSLNQAPQETQYF
TRBJ2-5,NA,TRBV20-1,many,TGCAGTGCGAGGAAAGGGGCGCACCAAGAGACCCAGTACTTC,CSARKGAHQETQYF
TRBJ2-3,NA,TRBV12-3/TRBV12-4,NA,TGTGCCAGCAGTTCCCGGGAATTGGATACGCAGTATTTT,CASSSRELDTQYF
TRBJ1-6,NA,TRBV7-2,many,TGTGCCAGCTTGGGGCTGGGGTTGGCACCCCTCCACTTT,CASLGLGLAPLHF
TRBJ2-1,TRBD2,TRBV20-1,NA,TGCAGTGCCAAAGCGGGAGTACAGGGTGAGCAGTTCTTC,CSAKAGVQGEQFF
TRBJ2-5,NA,TRBV6-2/TRBV6-3,many,TGTGCCAGCGGGGAGGAGACCCAGTACTTC,CASGEETQYF
TRBJ2-7,TRBD2,TRBV24-1,few,TGTGCCACCAGTGGGCGAGTAGCGGGAGTTAACGAGCAGTACTTC,CATSGRVAGVNEQYF
TRBJ2-7,NA,TRBV5-6,many,TGTGCCAGCAGCTATGCCAGGGGCGAGCAGTACTTC,CASSYARGEQYF
TRBJ2-2,TRBD2,TRBV5-1,NA,TGCGCCAGCAGCTTTGGGACTAGCGGGAGGGGTTCGAACACCGGGGAGCTGTTTTTT,CASSFGTSGRGSNTGELFF
TRBJ2-1,NA,TRBV6-1,few,TGTGCCAGCAAGGTGGTTGAAACCTACAATGAGCAGTTCTTC,CASKVVETYNEQFF
TRBJ2-7,NA,TRBV20-1,NA,TGCAGTGCTAGTATGAGGTACGAGCAGTACTTC,CSASMRYEQYF
TRBJ2-1,NA,TRBV7-8,NA,TGTGCCAGCAGCCCCCGGCCAGGGAATGAGCAGTTCTTC,CASSPRPGNEQFF
TRBJ2-1,NA,TRBV3-1,many,TGTGCCAGCAGTTATTACAATGAGCAGTTCTTC,CASSYYNEQFF
TRBJ2-7,TRBD2,TRBV6-5,NA,TGTGCCAGCAGTGGGCAGCGGGGGATTACCTACGAGCAGTACTTC,CASSGQRGITYEQYF
TRBJ2-1,TRBD2,TRBV19,NA,TGTGCCAGTAGTATAGATCGAGCGGGAGGGCCTGGCAATGAGCAGTTCTTC,CASSIDRAGGPGNEQFF
TRBJ2-2,NA,TRBV7-9,NA,TGTGCCAGCAGCCCTATCACCGGGGAGCTGTTTTTT,CASSPITGELFF
TRBJ1-1,NA,TRBV28,many,TGTGCCAGCAGTTCGCCCTCTAGTCGCACTGAAGCTTTCTTT,CASSSPSSRTEAFF
TRBJ1-2,NA,TRBV6-2/TRBV6-3,many,TGTGCCAGCAGTCCATCCGGGGCAGGCCCTGGCTACACCTTC,CASSPSGAGPGYTF
TRBJ2-2,NA,TRBV19,NA,TGTGCCAGTCAAGGGGGTATCGGGGAGCTGTTTTTT,CASQGGIGELFF
TRBJ2-7,NA,TRBV29-1,few,TGCAGCGTCGGTCGACTAGGACCCTCCTACGAGCAGTACTTC,CSVGRLGPSYEQYF
TRBJ2-3,NA,TRBV5-4,many,TGTGCCAGCAGCGTGGGGGGCAGGGGGACTTTAACTAGCACAGATACGCAGTATTTT,CASSVGGRGTLTSTDTQYF
TRBJ2-7,TRBD2,TRBV20-1,many,TGCAGTGCGGGTGGACTAGCGGGAGGCGAGCAGTACTTC,CSAGGLAGGEQYF
TRBJ2-2,TRBD2,TRBV4-2,NA,TGTGCCAGCAGCCAAGTGCGGGCTAGCGGGGGGGCGCCCAGCACCGGGGAGCTGTTTTTT,CASSQVRASGGAPSTGELFF
TRBJ2-1,NA,TRBV5-1,many,TGCGCCAGCAGCTTGTCGGGAGTCTCCTACAATGAGCAGTTCTTC,CASSLSGVSYNEQFF
TRBJ2-1,NA,TRBV11-2,many,TGTGCCAGCAGCCACTTGGGCGGGCTGGACAATGAGCAGTTCTTC,CASSHLGGLDNEQFF
TRBJ2-1,TRBD1,TRBV7-3,many,TGTGCCAGCAGCTTAACGGGGACAGGGGACAATGAGCAGTTCTTC,CASSLTGTGDNEQFF
TRBJ2-7,TRBD2,TRBV6-5,many,TGTGCCAGCAGTCGGAGCGGGGGGACCAGGAGCCACACAAGCTCCTACGAGCAGTACTTC,CASSRSGGTRSHTSSYEQYF